These 28 T cell receptor beta chains originate from one sample sequenced in a study of regulatory T cells in long-lasting Graves disease. As to time point: newly diagnosed GD, antithyroid drugs for less than 3 months. PBMC RNA was the source of the TCR library. Investigators prepared the TCR beta libraries by applying iRepertoire HTBI primers and Arm-PCR of CDR3 regions. TCRdb independently ran MiXCR on the multiplex PCR reads; one entry per CDR3 protein. In the table there are more than 300,000 distinct CDR3 sequences, 12% of which are singletons. The sample was also reused in another study, on T cells in Graves' hyperthyroidism and ophthalmopathy.

Specimen: peripheral blood mononuclear cells (PBMCs), collected at new diagnosis, from a patient treated with antithyroid drugs. The receptors were sampled from a woman between 18 and 29 years old with Graves disease.

In this sample, this clonotype turned up a few times. The chain employs TRBV6-1 and TRBJ1-2; perhaps TRBD1 as D (6 bases). The CDR3 sequence is 14 residues long. Per the germline V gene, CDR1 is MNHNS and CDR2 is SASEGT. Trimming took off 6 bases at V and 6 bases at J, with 17 bases between the two ends. The CDR3 loop is CASSTLGTPNGYTF. The CDR3 DNA is TGTGCCAGCAGCACCTTGGGGACACCCAATGGCTACACCTTC.

This clonotype was seen ten or more times. This chain joins TRBV19 and TRBJ2-7; 10 bases line up with TRBD2. The CDR3 is made up of 14 amino acids. V gave up 8 bases and J gave up 1 base; unmatched junction bases: 5. Germline CDR1 and CDR2: LNHDA and SQIVND (reference sequence). CDR3 amino acids: CASEGSGRSYEQYF. CDR3 in DNA: TGTGCCAGTGAAGGTAGCGGGAGGTCCTACGAGCAGTACTTC.

This clonotype was found many times. V usage is TRBV20-1 and J usage is TRBJ2-7, with no clear D. The CDR3 is 12 amino acids. CDR1 is DFQATT, CDR2 SNEGSKA, per germline (reference sequence). V lost 1 base and J lost 3, with 7 bases in between. CDR3 coding DNA: TGCAGTGCTAGAGGACGGAACTACGAGCAGTACGTC. Its translation: CSARGRNYEQYV.

This clonotype was recorded many times. The chain links TRBV2 to TRBJ2-1; the D is unclear. The V end lost 5 bases, the J end lost 9 bases, and 8 bases lay between the germline ends. CDR1 and CDR2 (germline): SNHLY, FYNNEI. The length of the CDR3 is 11 residues. The chain's CDR3 is CASSIMGEQFF. In nucleotides, the CDR3 is TGTGCCAGCAGTATTATGGGTGAGCAGTTCTTC.

This clonotype was counted ten times or more. The gene calls are TRBV12-3 or TRBV12-4 and TRBJ2-5, with D tentatively TRBD1 (5 bases). This CDR3 is built from 14 residues. V lost 3 bases and J 1 base, leaving 9 bases between the germline ends. Here the CDR3 reads CASSFQGRQETQYF. The CDR3 DNA sequence: TGTGCCAGCAGTTTTCAGGGCCGCCAAGAGACCCAGTACTTC.

In this sample, this clonotype turned up a few times. The chain recombines TRBV20-1 with TRBJ1-2; 7 bases line up with TRBD1. The CDR3 totals 13 residues. Germline V lookup: CDR1 DFQATT, CDR2 SNEGSKA (reference sequence). V lost 1 base and J lost 7; bases outside the gene matches: 6. The CDR3 region has the DNA TGCAGTGCTAGAGTACAGGGGTCGGGTGGCTACACCTTC. Its translation: CSARVQGSGGYTF.

This clonotype appeared many times. V is TRBV7-2 and J is TRBJ2-3; 16 bases are a match to TRBD2. The CDR3 loop spans 20 amino acids. Germline lookup yields CDR1 SGHTA and CDR2 FQGNSA. Trimming removed 5 bases from V and 0 bases from J; junction bases left unmatched: 11. The CDR3 spells CASSPPPGLAGGLSTDTQYF. DNA of the CDR3: TGTGCCAGCAGCCCCCCCCCGGGACTAGCGGGAGGGCTTAGCACAGATACGCAGTATTTT.

This clonotype was detected many times. The chain employs TRBV11-1 and TRBJ1-1; 7 bases fit TRBD1. V was pared by 5 bases and J by 10 bases, with 13 bases of the junction left unmatched. Germline CDR1 SGHAT, CDR2 FQDESV (reference sequence). This CDR3 has 14 amino acids. The CDR3 DNA follows: TGTGCCAGCAGCGCCCGTCCGGGACAGTTCGGAGCTTTCTTT. Its protein product is CASSARPGQFGAFF.

The V call is TRBV29-1, the J call TRBJ2-1; 9 bases line up with TRBD1. The CDR3 has 17 amino acids. Trimming removed 8 bases from V and 0 bases from J; junction bases left unmatched: 14. Germline lookup yields CDR1 SQVTM and CDR2 ANQGSEA. CDR3 region: CSSDRGLSRRSYNEQFF. As DNA, the CDR3 is TGCAGCTCGGACAGGGGCTTGTCCCGGCGCTCCTACAATGAGCAGTTCTTC.

This clonotype occurred many times. V is TRBV7-2 and J is TRBJ2-7; D may be TRBD1 or TRBD2 (5 bases each). The CDR3 length is 13 residues. CDR1 and CDR2 from the germline V gene are SGHTA and FQGNSA. The CDR3 sequence is CASSLVGTRRQHV. Written as DNA, the CDR3 is TGTGCCAGCAGCTTAGTGGGGACCAGGAGGCAGCACGTC.

This clonotype was observed a few times. J is TRBJ2-2 and V is TRBV19; 10 bases agree with TRBD1. The CDR3 has 19 residues. The J segment lost 0 bases and the V segment lost 9 bases, leaving 16 bases of the junction unmatched. The germline V gene encodes CDR1 LNHDA and CDR2 SQIVND (reference sequence). CDR3 sequence: CASTPPRTGGTANTGELFF. In DNA form, the CDR3 reads TGTGCCAGCACCCCACCCCGGACAGGGGGGACCGCGAACACCGGGGAGCTGTTTTTT.

This clonotype has at least ten counts. Mismatch with germline at one junction end may stem from a read error. The gene calls are TRBV7-7 and TRBJ2-1, with TRBD1 identical over 7 bases. The CDR3 extends over 13 amino acids. CDR1 and CDR2 (germline): SSHAT, FNYEAQ (reference sequence). CDR3 sequence: CASSGTGASEQFF. The CDR3 nucleotides read TGTGCTAGCAGCGGCACAGGGGCAAGTGAGCAGTTCTTC.

V and J are TRBV28 and TRBJ2-3; D is undetermined. Germline V CDR1 and CDR2: MDHEN, SYDVKM. V was trimmed by 6 bases and J by 0 bases, leaving 13 bases between them. The CDR3 has 15 amino acids. CDR3 bases: TGTGCCAGCAGGACATTAGACGCTAGCACAGATACGCAGTATTTT. This translates into CASRTLDASTDTQYF.

This clonotype was counted ten times or more. CDR3 in amino acids: CSARDPVRTNTEAFF. CDR3 nucleotide sequence: TGCAGTGCTAGAGATCCGGTCCGAACGAACACTGAAGCTTTCTTT. This chain connects TRBV20-1 to TRBJ1-1, with no clear D. Germline assignment: CDR1 DFQATT and CDR2 SNEGSKA (reference sequence). With 0 bases removed from V and 1 base from J, the gap between germline ends came to 12 bases. The CDR3 contains 15 residues.

Comment on this clonotype: A read error is possible here, since a much larger clone lies one base away. The chain links TRBV6-9 to TRBJ2-3; a possible D gene is TRBD1 (6 bases). The germline V and J ends were trimmed by 4 bases and 5 bases, with 19 bases remaining between them. This CDR3 is 16 amino acids long. Germline-derived CDR1 and CDR2 are MNHGY and SVAAGI. The CDR3 here is CASSWPQGMRKDTQYF. DNA for the CDR3: TGTGCCAGCAGTTGGCCCCAGGGGATGAGGAAAGATACGCAGTATTTT.

This clonotype was detected many times. The CDR3 bases are TGCGCCAGCAGTGGGATTCAGGGGGGAGTTGGATCACCCCTCCACTTT. Its translation is CASSGIQGGVGSPLHF. The chain is built from TRBV10-2 and TRBJ1-6, with 7 positions matching TRBD1. The CDR3 spans 16 residues. V was pared by 4 bases and J by 10 bases, with 13 bases of the junction left unmatched. Per germline, CDR1 WSHSY and CDR2 SAAADI.

This clonotype was found a few times. The chain joins TRBV25-1 to TRBJ2-3; 9 bases line up with TRBD2. CDR1 and CDR2 from the germline V gene are MGHDK and SYGVNS. The CDR3 covers 19 residues. The V segment lost 0 bases and the J segment 3 bases; nucleotides outside the gene matches: 13. This CDR3 is CASSEYPPRREGRTDTQYF. Written as DNA, the CDR3 is TGTGCCAGCAGTGAATACCCCCCACGGCGGGAGGGCCGGACAGATACGCAGTATTTT.

This clonotype was observed many times. The chain joins TRBV10-3 to TRBJ1-6; 7 bases align to TRBD1. Trimming cost V 2 bases and J 8 bases; bases outside gene matches: 3. This CDR3 region has 14 residues. Per the germline V gene, CDR1 is ENHRY and CDR2 is SYGVKD. The CDR3 region has the DNA TGTGCCATCAGTGAGACAGGGGAGGATTCACCCCTCCACTTT. It yields the protein CAISETGEDSPLHF.

This clonotype showed up many times. V usage is TRBV5-1 and J usage is TRBJ1-2, with a possible D match to TRBD1 (5 bases). Germline-derived CDR1 and CDR2 are SGHRS and YFSETQ. The CDR3 length is 15 residues. The ends were cut back, 3 bases at V and 0 bases at J, with 12 bases in the middle. DNA for the CDR3: TGCGCCAGCAGCTCCTTCACAGGAGCTAACTATGGCTACACCTTC. Protein product: CASSSFTGANYGYTF.

This clonotype appeared many times. This rearrangement joins TRBV6-2 or TRBV6-3 to TRBJ2-1; TRBD2 agrees at 11 bases. The CDR3 runs to 15 residues. CDR1 MNHEY and CDR2 SVGEGT come from the germline V gene. V lost 7 bases to trimming and J lost 7 bases; unmatched junction nucleotides: 9. CDR3 in amino acids: CASILDSGGANEQFF. The CDR3 nucleotides are TGTGCCAGCATCCTTGATAGCGGGGGGGCGAATGAGCAGTTCTTC.

At least ten counts were recorded for this clonotype. V gene TRBV20-1 combines with J gene TRBJ2-1; 11 nucleotides match TRBD2. V shed 0 bases, J shed 0 bases, and the junction held 4 bases outside the gene matches. Looked up from germline, CDR1 is DFQATT and CDR2 is SNEGSKA (reference sequence). The CDR3 runs 17 residues. CDR3 in amino acids: CSARDPSGGSSYNEQFF. In nucleotides, the CDR3 is TGCAGTGCTAGAGATCCTAGCGGGGGGAGCTCCTACAATGAGCAGTTCTTC.

The chain couples TRBV29-1 to TRBJ1-2; D not resolved. CDR3 length: 14 residues. V was pared by 0 bases and J by 2 bases, with 10 bases between. Germline CDR1 and CDR2: SQVTM and ANQGSEA. CDR3 residues: CSVEDPAENYGYTF. In nucleotides, the CDR3 is TGCAGCGTTGAAGATCCGGCAGAGAACTATGGCTACACCTTC.

The chain recombines TRBV4-1 with TRBJ1-1, with 7 bases that match TRBD1. V shed 1 base, J shed 0 bases, and the junction held 8 bases outside the gene matches. CDR1 is MGHRA and CDR2 is YSYEKL in the germline V gene. The CDR3 totals 17 residues. The CDR3 spells CASSQGRDRVMNTEAFF. The CDR3 nucleotides are TGCGCCAGCAGCCAAGGTCGGGACAGAGTCATGAACACTGAAGCTTTCTTT.

This chain links TRBV5-1 with TRBJ1-2, with D possibly being TRBD1 (6 bases). Trimming took off 4 bases at V and 3 bases at J, with 16 bases between the two ends. Germline loops: CDR1 SGHRS, CDR2 YFSETQ. The CDR3 is made up of 15 amino acids. CDR3 protein: CASSRTAPRDYGYTF. The CDR3 nucleotides are TGCGCCAGCAGCAGGACAGCCCCTAGGGACTATGGCTACACCTTC.

This clonotype was counted at least ten times. The V call is TRBV18, the J call TRBJ2-7; no clear D. Looked up from germline, CDR1 is KGHSH and CDR2 is LQKENI. The V end lost 0 bases, the J end lost 6 bases, and 18 bases lay between the germline ends. The CDR3 totals 16 residues. CDR3 protein: CASSPPGFAPSGEQYF. Written as DNA, the CDR3 is TGTGCCAGCTCACCACCAGGTTTTGCGCCCTCGGGCGAGCAGTACTTC.

This clonotype was counted ten times or more. The chain employs TRBV27 and TRBJ2-7; 10 bases agree with TRBD1. The V gene end was trimmed by 0 bases and the J gene end by 6 bases; junction bases not matched to a gene: 11. Germline lookup yields CDR1 MNHEY and CDR2 SMNVEV (reference sequence). The length of the CDR3 is 17 residues. CDR3: CASSLSRDRGSIGEQYF. In nucleotides, the CDR3 is TGTGCCAGCAGTTTATCGCGGGACAGGGGAAGTATTGGCGAGCAGTACTTC.

This clonotype was seen ten or more times. The V and J genes are TRBV6-1 and TRBJ2-7, with TRBD2 matching 7 bases. The CDR3 sequence is 15 residues long. V lost 7 bases and J lost 4; bases outside the gene matches: 13. Germline V CDR1 and CDR2: MNHNS, SASEGT. The CDR3 DNA sequence: TGTGCCAGCACGGTTGGCGGGAGTAGAGTTTACGAGCAGTACTTC. It codes for CASTVGGSRVYEQYF.

This clonotype was seen repeatedly, ten times or more. The V and J genes are TRBV6-2 or TRBV6-3 and TRBJ2-3; D might be TRBD2 (5 bases). Trimming cost V 7 bases and J 0 bases, with 14 bases left between them. From germline, CDR1 is MNHEY and CDR2 SVGEGT. The CDR3 runs to 15 residues. CDR3 protein: CASIEGGSSTDTQYF. CDR3 nucleotides: TGTGCCAGCATCGAGGGCGGTTCTAGCACAGATACGCAGTATTTT.